This T cell receptor beta chain was captured in a study of cytomegalovirus exposure and HLA in healthy donors. Study-wide results and caveats: Later work showed greater clonal expansion in HLA-associated TCR beta chains than in equally common others.

This clone has more than one count but fewer than ten. Its antigen is not identified. This CDR3 spans 16 amino acids. V trimming: 8 bases; J trimming: 0 bases; junction bases outside the gene matches: 10. The germline V gene encodes CDR1 WSHSY and CDR2 SAAADI. Amplification used 60 Vbeta primers and 13 Jbeta primers. Profiling relied on immunoSEQ multiplex PCR, and the TCRdb table lists in-frame clones only, not all of them. The sample includes around 130,000 clones, 55% to 75% of them seen just once. This rearrangement joins TRBV10-2 to TRBJ1-2; TRBD1 agrees at 9 bases. This TCR was sampled from a man younger than 45 in good health and CMV-seropositive. The material sequenced was PBMCs. The CDR3 loop reads CASGDRASSANYGYTF. As DNA, the CDR3 is TGCGCCAGCGGGGACAGGGCCTCGTCGGCTAACTATGGCTACACCTTC.